Here is one T cell receptor beta chain with its context. Per the authors' pipeline: Estimates of nucleated cell counts were drawn from the amplification of reference gene primers. Assay: immunoSEQ multiplex PCR; the TCRdb copy retains only in-frame clones and omits some. V and J calls and clone size are copied from that table; D and trimming were computed from the DNA. The data contain around 170,000 clones, roughly 83% of them seen just once; the ten biggest clones take up over 1.5%. The sample is drawn from a study of blood T cell repertoires in COVID-19. Study as a whole: The samples span acute and convalescent COVID-19 from the United States, Italy and Spain. PBMCs, B-cell-depleted T cells, or T cells provided the cDNA or gDNA that made up the material.

The CDR3 is 13 amino acids. V shed 1 base and J shed 7 bases, with 8 bases lying between them. In germline, CDR1 is SEHNR, CDR2 FQNEAQ (reference sequence). The genes are TRBV7-9 and TRBJ1-5; maybe TRBD1 (5 bases). The sequence derives from a human donor in a cohort sampled during active COVID-19. The sample comprised peripheral blood. The CDR3 sequence is CASSLEGRQPQHF. Here the CDR3 DNA reads TGTGCCAGCAGCTTAGAGGGGCGGCAGCCCCAGCATTTT.